Following are 20 T cell receptor beta chains from one sample sequenced in a study of T cell responses to AZD1222 COVID-19 vaccine (dated by TCRdb to the early 2020s). The sample's time point label is to be understood as: baseline before first vaccination. This specimen's treatment or condition label, per the study, means: meningococcal conjugate vaccine given as trial control. Library method: the immunoSEQ multiplex PCR assay. The clones in this table, taken by TCRdb from immuneACCESS, are in-frame only. Not every clone is retained; where verified, under half of the shortfall comes from an unresolved V gene, and the cause of the rest is unknown. The sample table lists roughly 140,000 clones, around 88% of them with a count of one. The biggest ten clones account for 3% to 4% of the sample. Specimen: peripheral blood, collected on day 0 of MenACWY control vaccination. Every receptor here comes from an adult in good health.

This clone occurred once. V is TRBV14 and J is TRBJ1-6; 7 bases are shared with TRBD1. The germline gives CDR1 SGHDN, CDR2 FVKESK. This CDR3 is 15 amino acids long. After removal of 1 base from V and 7 bases from J, the junction contained 4 bases not matched to a gene. CDR3: CASSQGGGRNSPLHF. The DNA of the CDR3 is TGTGCCAGCAGCCAAGGAGGGGGCAGGAATTCACCCCTCCACTTT.

This clone was counted a single time. V usage is TRBV7-2 and J usage is TRBJ2-1, with TRBD2 matching 10 bases. Germline V gene sequence: CDR1 SGHTA, CDR2 FQGNSA. Trimming removed 0 bases from V and 0 bases from J; junction bases left unmatched: 2. The CDR3 consists of 17 residues. The CDR3 is CASSLASGGNSYNEQFF. The CDR3 coding sequence is TGTGCCAGCAGCTTAGCTAGCGGGGGGAACTCCTACAATGAGCAGTTCTTC.

The V call is TRBV5-1, the J call TRBJ1-1; D is undetermined. This CDR3 has 14 residues. Looked up from germline, CDR1 is SGHRS and CDR2 is YFSETQ. V lost 0 bases, J lost 5 bases, and 11 bases lay in between. The CDR3 protein is CASSLAAGGTEAFF. Written as DNA, the CDR3 is TGCGCCAGCAGCTTGGCCGCAGGAGGGACTGAAGCTTTCTTT.

The gene calls are TRBV3-1 (or the pseudogene TRBV3-2) and TRBJ1-1; weak D call: TRBD1 (5 bases). V lost 2 bases and J lost 5, with 12 bases in between. The CDR3 runs 14 residues. Germline V gene lookup returns CDR1 LGHDT and CDR2 YNNKEL (reference sequence). CDR3 bases: TGTGCCAGCAGCCAATGGGAGGGGTTGACTGAAGCTTTCTTT. Amino acid sequence: CASSQWEGLTEAFF.

This chain connects TRBV12-3 or TRBV12-4 to TRBJ1-2, with 12 bases identical to TRBD1. V lost 10 bases, J lost 7 bases, and 7 bases stayed unmatched. The CDR3 runs to 13 residues. The chain's CDR3 is CATTGTGGAGYTF. The CDR3 DNA reads TGTGCCACTACCGGGACAGGGGGCGCTGGCTACACCTTC.

The chain recombines TRBV7-2 with TRBJ1-6, with D unclear. In germline, CDR1 is SGHTA, CDR2 FQGNSA. The CDR3 runs to 14 residues. V lost 5 bases and J lost 8, with 13 bases in between. CDR3 bases: TGTGCCAGCAGCCAGGACGGGAGGGATTCACCCCTCCACTTT. The encoded protein is CASSQDGRDSPLHF.

V is TRBV25-1 and J is TRBJ1-1, with D unresolved. Germline values: CDR1 MGHDK, CDR2 SYGVNS. The CDR3 has 13 residues. V was pared by 4 bases and J by 2 bases, with 8 bases between. The chain's CDR3 is CASSGRVNTEAFF. In DNA form, the CDR3 reads TGTGCCAGCAGTGGACGGGTAAACACTGAAGCTTTCTTT. Based on the CDR3 plus reference TRBV25-1 and TRBJ1-1, the full variable domain is EADIYQTPRYLVIGTGKKITLECSQTMGHDKMYWYQQDPGMELHLIHYSYGVNSTEKGDLSSESTVSRIRTEHFPLTLESARPSHTSQYLCASSGRVNTEAFFGQGTRLTVV.

This sequence joins TRBV11-3 and TRBJ2-7; TRBD1 is a possible D gene (5 bases). The CDR3 contains 17 residues. The V gene's germline CDR1 is SGHNT and CDR2 YENEEA. With 2 bases removed from V and 2 bases from J, the gap between germline ends came to 19 bases. The CDR3 DNA is TGTGCCAGCAGCTTATCTCTTTCGGCAGGGCGACCCTACGAGCAGTACTTC. Amino acid sequence: CASSLSLSAGRPYEQYF.

This sequence joins TRBV4-1 and TRBJ1-3, with D possibly TRBD1 on 5 matching bases. The CDR3 is made up of 15 amino acids. Germline CDR1 reads MGHRA; CDR2 reads YSYEKL. Trimming stripped 5 bases from V and 0 bases from J, with 11 bases between. In nucleotides, the CDR3 is TGCGCCAGCAGCGGAGAGGGGAGCTCTGGAAACACCATATATTTT. Amino acids: CASSGEGSSGNTIYF.

The table lists this clone with a few counts. The chain has TRBV11-3 and TRBJ2-5; the D gene could be TRBD1 or TRBD2 (5 bases each). The germline V gene encodes CDR1 SGHNT and CDR2 YENEEA. Trimming took 6 bases from V and 2 from J, leaving 16 bases between them. CDR3 size: 15 residues. In DNA, the CDR3 is TGTGCCAGCAGGCAGGGACCCACCCAACAAGAGACCCAGTACTTC. This gives the protein CASRQGPTQQETQYF. The variable domain in full, with the rest retrieved from reference TRBV11-3 and TRBJ2-5, is EAGVVQSPRYKIIEKKQPVAFWCNPISGHNTLYWYLQNLGQGPELLIRYENEEAVDDSQLPKDRFSAERLKGVDSTLKIQPAELGDSAVYLCASRQGPTQQETQYFGPGTRLLVL.

This rearrangement joins TRBV9 to TRBJ1-2; tentative D call: TRBD1 (5 bases). This CDR3 has 14 amino acids. Trimming removed 7 bases from V and 8 bases from J, with 21 bases in between. CDR1 SGDLS and CDR2 YYNGEE come from the germline V gene. CDR3: CASAEGGSSGGYTF. CDR3 in DNA: TGTGCCAGCGCGGAGGGAGGATCTTCAGGGGGCTACACCTTC.

This sequence joins TRBV28 and TRBJ2-1; 7 bases map to TRBD1. Germline V gives CDR1 MDHEN, CDR2 SYDVKM. The CDR3 is 14 residues long. The V segment lost 6 bases and the J segment 4 bases; nucleotides outside the gene matches: 6. This CDR3 is CASRKGQPYNEQFF. The DNA of the CDR3 is TGTGCCAGCAGAAAGGGACAGCCATACAATGAGCAGTTCTTC. Filled out from reference TRBV28 and TRBJ2-1, the complete variable domain reads DVKVTQSSRYLVKRTGEKVFLECVQDMDHENMFWYRQDPGLGLRLIYFSYDVKMKEKGDIPEGYSVSREKKERFSLILESASTNQTSMYLCASRKGQPYNEQFFGPGTRLTVL.

This chain links TRBV7-2 with TRBJ2-3; perhaps TRBD2 as D (6 bases). Per germline, CDR1 SGHTA and CDR2 FQGNSA. The V gene lost 5 bases and the J gene lost 3 bases, with 15 bases spanning the gap. This CDR3 comprises 15 residues. The DNA for the CDR3 is TGTGCCAGCAGCGTTAGCAGGGACTTGACAGATACGCAGTATTTT. Its protein product is CASSVSRDLTDTQYF.

This clone came up once. This rearrangement joins TRBV6-1 to TRBJ1-2; no clear D. V was shortened by 7 bases and J by 8 bases, with 17 bases between the two germline ends. The CDR3 covers 13 residues. CDR1 and CDR2 from the germline V gene are MNHNS and SASEGT. CDR3 nucleotides: TGTGCCAGCAACCCATCCGAGGGAAGGGGCTACACCTTC. Translation: CASNPSEGRGYTF.

This clone was found once. CDR3 residues: CASTSQGAGNTEAFF. In nucleotides, the CDR3 is TGCGCCAGCACCTCCCAGGGTGCGGGGAACACTGAAGCTTTCTTT. V is TRBV5-1 and J is TRBJ1-1; D perhaps matches TRBD1 (5 bases). Trimming shortened V by 6 bases and J by 1 base, and 16 bases separated the two germline ends. CDR1 is SGHRS, CDR2 YFSETQ, per germline. This CDR3 contains 15 residues.

The gene calls are TRBV28 and TRBJ1-4, with 10 bases matching TRBD1. Trimming removed 5 bases from V and 13 bases from J; junction bases left unmatched: 19. The CDR3 has 17 residues. The germline CDR1 and CDR2 sequences are MDHEN and SYDVKM. In DNA, the CDR3 is TGTGCCAGCAGTCTCCCCAATCCCGGGGACAGGGGCGAAGGACTGTTTTTT. Its protein is CASSLPNPGDRGEGLFF. Using reference TRBV28 and TRBJ1-4 for the parts outside the CDR3, the full variable domain is DVKVTQSSRYLVKRTGEKVFLECVQDMDHENMFWYRQDPGLGLRLIYFSYDVKMKEKGDIPEGYSVSREKKERFSLILESASTNQTSMYLCASSLPNPGDRGEGLFFGSGTQLSVL.

The CDR3, as DNA: TGTGCCAGCAGCGGGCCAATGAGGGACCCCAATTACGAGCAGTACTTC. It translates to CASSGPMRDPNYEQYF. V is TRBV7-8 and J is TRBJ2-7; D could derive from TRBD1 or TRBD2 (5 bases each). Trimming shortened V by 5 bases and J by 4 bases, and 21 bases separated the two germline ends. The germline V gene has CDR1 SGHVS and CDR2 FQNEAQ. The CDR3 is 16 residues long.

V and J are TRBV27 and TRBJ1-3; D gene unclear. The length of the CDR3 is 15 residues. Germline CDR1 MNHEY, CDR2 SMNVEV (reference sequence). V gave up 3 bases and J gave up 0 bases, with 9 bases separating them. The CDR3 nucleotides are TGTGCCAGCAGTTTGGACGGAAGCTCTGGAAACACCATATATTTT. Amino acids: CASSLDGSSGNTIYF.

The rearrangement links TRBV3-1 (or the pseudogene TRBV3-2) to TRBJ2-1, with 13 bases that match TRBD2. With 5 bases clipped from V and 1 base from J, the junction kept 2 bases outside the gene matches. In germline, CDR1 is LGHDT, CDR2 YNNKEL (reference sequence). CDR3 length equals 16 residues. For the CDR3, the DNA is TGTGCCAGCAGCGGGACTAGCGGGGAGTCCTACAATGAGCAGTTCTTC. This sequence encodes CASSGTSGESYNEQFF.

This chain connects TRBV6-6 to TRBJ1-2; D possibly corresponds to TRBD1 (6 bases). Germline-derived CDR1 and CDR2 are MNHNY and SVGAGI (reference sequence). This CDR3 contains 13 residues. V dropped 6 bases and J dropped 3 bases, with 11 bases sitting between them. The CDR3 region has the DNA TGTGCCAGCAGGCCCGGACAGTACTATGGCTACACCTTC. It translates to CASRPGQYYGYTF.